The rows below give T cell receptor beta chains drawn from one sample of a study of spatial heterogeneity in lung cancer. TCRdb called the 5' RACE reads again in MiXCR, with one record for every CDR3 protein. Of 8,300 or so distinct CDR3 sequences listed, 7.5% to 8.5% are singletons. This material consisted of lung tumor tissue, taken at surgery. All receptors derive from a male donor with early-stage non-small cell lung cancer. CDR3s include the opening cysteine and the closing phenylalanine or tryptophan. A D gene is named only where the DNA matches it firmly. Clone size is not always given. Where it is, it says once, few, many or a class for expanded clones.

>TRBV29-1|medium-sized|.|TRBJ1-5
TGCAGCGTATCGACAGGAGATCAGCCCCAGCATTTT
CSVSTGDQPQHF
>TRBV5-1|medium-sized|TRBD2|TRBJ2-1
TGCGCCAGCACCAACATAGCGGGAGGGCCTTCTGAGCAGTTCTTC
CASTNIAGGPSEQFF
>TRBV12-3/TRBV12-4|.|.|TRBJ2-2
TGTGCCAGCAGTTTAGTCGGGGGTATCGGGGAGCTGTTTTTT
CASSLVGGIGELFF
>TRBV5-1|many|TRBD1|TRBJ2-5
TGCGCCAGCAATACCGGGACAGCACGAATTATAGAGACCCAGTACTTC
CASNTGTARIIETQYF
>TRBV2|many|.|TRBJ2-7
TGTGCCAGCCACCTTATTGCCTACGAGCAGTACTTC
CASHLIAYEQYF
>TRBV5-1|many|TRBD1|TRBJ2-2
TGCGCCAGCAGCTTGAGGACAGGGGTCACCGGGGAGCTGTTTTTT
CASSLRTGVTGELFF
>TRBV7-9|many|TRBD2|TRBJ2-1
TGTGCCAGCAGCCGACGGACTAGCGGGATAACGTTCTTC
CASSRRTSGITFF
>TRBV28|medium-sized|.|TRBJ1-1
TGTGCCAGCACCCAAGGACAGCCGAACACTGAAGCTTTCTTT
CASTQGQPNTEAFF
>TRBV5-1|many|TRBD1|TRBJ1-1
TGCGCCAGCAGCTTACAGGGGTCGATGAACACTGAAGCTTTCTTT
CASSLQGSMNTEAFF
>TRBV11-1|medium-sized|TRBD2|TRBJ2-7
TGTGCCAGCAGCTGGACTAGCGGGAGGTACGAGCAGTACTTC
CASSWTSGRYEQYF
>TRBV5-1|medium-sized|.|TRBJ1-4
TGCGCCAGCAGCGCAGTACAGGGATCAAATGAAAAACTGTTTTTT
CASSAVQGSNEKLFF
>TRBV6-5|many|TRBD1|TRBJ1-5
TGTGCCAGCAGTTTATCCCCGGGACAGGGCAATCAGCCCCAGCATTTT
CASSLSPGQGNQPQHF
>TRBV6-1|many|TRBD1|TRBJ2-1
TGTGCCAGCCTGGGACAGGGGTCGGACAATGAGCAGTTCTTC
CASLGQGSDNEQFF
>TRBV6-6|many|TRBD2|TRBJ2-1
TGTGCCAGCAGTTACTCCGCGGGGGAGGGAATCTACAATGAGCAGTTCTTC
CASSYSAGEGIYNEQFF
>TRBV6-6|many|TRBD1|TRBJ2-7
TGTGCCAGCAGGGGAACAGGGGTTCTCTCCGAGCAGTACTTC
CASRGTGVLSEQYF
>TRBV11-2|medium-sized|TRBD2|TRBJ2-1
TGTGCCAGCAGCTCCCTAGCGGGAGGCTACAATGAGCAGTTCTTC
CASSSLAGGYNEQFF
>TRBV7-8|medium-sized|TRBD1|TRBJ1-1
TGTGCCAGCAGCTTGAAGGGGGCGTTGGCAGCTTTCTTT
CASSLKGALAAFF
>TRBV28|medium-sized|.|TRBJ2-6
TGTGCCAGCAGTAAGGAGGGGTCTAGCTCTGGGGCCAACGTCCTGACTTTC
CASSKEGSSSGANVLTF
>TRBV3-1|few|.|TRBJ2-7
TGTGCCAGCAGCCAGATGACCCTCTACGAGCAGTACTTC
CASSQMTLYEQYF
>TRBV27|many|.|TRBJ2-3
TGTGCCAGCAAGCAGGGTCCAGATACGCAGTATTTT
CASKQGPDTQYF
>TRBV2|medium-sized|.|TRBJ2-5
TGTGCCAGCAGTGTTCAGGGAGGGGGGGAGACCCAGTACTTC
CASSVQGGGETQYF
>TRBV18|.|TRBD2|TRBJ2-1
TGTGCCAGCTCACCAAGGACTAGCCGGAGCAATGAGCAGTTCTTC
CASSPRTSRSNEQFF
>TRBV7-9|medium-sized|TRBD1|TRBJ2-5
TGTGCCAGCAGCTTAATGGGACAGCAAGAGACCCAGTACTTC
CASSLMGQQETQYF
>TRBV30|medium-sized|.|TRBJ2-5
TGTGCCTGGAGTGTAAACAGACAAGAGACCCAGTACTTC
CAWSVNRQETQYF
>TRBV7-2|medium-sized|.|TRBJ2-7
TGTGCCAGCAGCCCGCCCGGGACACGCTACGAGCAGTACTTC
CASSPPGTRYEQYF
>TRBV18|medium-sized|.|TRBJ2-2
TGTGCCAGCTCACGGAGGACAGACACCGGGGAGCTGTTTTTT
CASSRRTDTGELFF
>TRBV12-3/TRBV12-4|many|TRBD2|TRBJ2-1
TGTGCCAGCAGAGGCCCCGGGACTAGCGGCTCCTACAATGAGCAGTTCTTC
CASRGPGTSGSYNEQFF
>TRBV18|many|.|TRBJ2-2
TGTGCCAGCTCACCATTTGGGTCCTCGAACACCGGGGAGCTGTTTTTT
CASSPFGSSNTGELFF
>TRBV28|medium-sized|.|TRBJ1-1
TGTGCCAGCACCTCCCTCATAAAGGGGGGGAACGCTGAAGCTTTCTTT
CASTSLIKGGNAEAFF
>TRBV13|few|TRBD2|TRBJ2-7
TGTGCCAGCAGCTCAACTCTCCCCAGCGGGAGCCCCGAGCAGTACTTC
CASSSTLPSGSPEQYF